The 10 T cell receptor beta chains below all came from one sample that was sequenced in a study of blood T cell repertoires in COVID-19 (dated by TCRdb to between 2020 and 2021). Libraries were constructed by the immunoSEQ multiplex PCR assay. In its TCRdb copy, this immuneACCESS table keeps in-frame sequences only and misses some clones. Where compared with another copy, unresolved V genes explain less than half of these, and the others have no known cause. The sample table contains 200,000 or so clones; only one count was recorded for about 88% of them. The ten most abundant clones make up more than 1.5% of the sample. Sequenced: peripheral blood. The source of these receptors is a man aged 70 or older with acute or convalescent COVID-19.

V and J are TRBV3-1 (or the pseudogene TRBV3-2) and TRBJ2-3; 7 bases match TRBD1. The germline V gene encodes CDR1 LGHDT and CDR2 YNNKEL (reference sequence). The trim removed 0 bases at V and 4 bases at J, leaving 7 bases unmatched. The CDR3 is 16 amino acids. This CDR3 is CASSQDFRQGSDTQYF. DNA for the CDR3: TGTGCCAGCAGCCAAGATTTTCGACAGGGATCAGATACGCAGTATTTT.

The V call is TRBV29-1, the J call TRBJ2-7, with D possibly being TRBD1 (6 bases). The CDR3 is 14 residues long. Deletions cut 3 bases from V and 1 base from J, with 13 bases between. Germline CDR1 is SQVTM and CDR2 is ANQGSEA. The CDR3 nucleotides read TGCAGCGTTGATTCGGGGCAGGGGTCCTACGAGCAGTACTTC. Translation: CSVDSGQGSYEQYF.

This clone has a single count. V is TRBV19 and J is TRBJ1-4, with 11 bases lining up with TRBD1. The junction had 11 bases not matched to a gene; V was cut back by 8 bases and J by 6 bases. The CDR3 contains 16 residues. Germline V lookup: CDR1 LNHDA, CDR2 SQIVND (reference sequence). CDR3 amino acids: CASYPNPGQGDEKLFF. Written as DNA, the CDR3 is TGTGCCAGTTACCCCAATCCGGGACAGGGGGATGAAAAACTGTTTTTT.

This clone was detected a few times. The CDR3 loop reads CASSIKSRDIPPYEQYF. The CDR3 coding sequence is TGTGCCAGTAGTATAAAGTCCCGGGACATCCCCCCGTACGAGCAGTACTTC. V is TRBV19 and J is TRBJ2-7; TRBD1 is a possible D gene (6 bases). Trimming pared 2 bases from V and 4 bases from J, leaving 21 bases between. CDR1 is LNHDA, CDR2 SQIVND, per germline (reference sequence). The CDR3 totals 17 residues.

The CDR3 DNA reads TGTGCCAGCAGTCCCCTAGGTGGTCAGGGGAGCTATGGCTACACCTTC. This codes for CASSPLGGQGSYGYTF. The chain is built from TRBV27 and TRBJ1-2; D perhaps matches TRBD1 (6 bases). In germline, CDR1 is MNHEY, CDR2 SMNVEV (reference sequence). CDR3 length: 16 residues. V gave up 5 bases and J gave up 4 bases, with 20 bases separating them.

The V and J genes are TRBV7-8 and TRBJ2-5; 8 bases agree with TRBD1. Germline loops: CDR1 SGHVS, CDR2 FQNEAQ. This CDR3 has 14 amino acids. V shed 5 bases, J shed 6 bases, and the junction held 8 bases outside the gene matches. Here the CDR3 reads CASSPQGAIKTQYF. The CDR3, as DNA: TGTGCCAGCAGCCCCCAGGGGGCGATCAAGACCCAGTACTTC.

The chain carries TRBV29-1 and TRBJ2-7; 7 bases align to TRBD1. CDR3 length: 13 amino acids. J lost 1 base, V lost 8 bases, and 8 bases had no gene match. Germline V CDR1 and CDR2: SQVTM, ANQGSEA. The CDR3 sequence: CSTRQGGSYEQYF. The CDR3 DNA reads as TGCAGCACCCGACAGGGTGGATCCTACGAGCAGTACTTC.

The CDR3 region is CSASRSGQRQETQYF. The CDR3 bases are TGCAGTGCTAGTCGGTCGGGACAGAGACAAGAGACCCAGTACTTC. The J gene is TRBJ2-5, the V gene TRBV20-1, with TRBD1 matching over 7 bases. V trimming: 3 bases; J trimming: 2 bases; junction bases outside the gene matches: 9. The CDR3 has 15 residues. Germline assignment: CDR1 DFQATT and CDR2 SNEGSKA (reference sequence).

The chain combines TRBV12-5 with TRBJ1-4; D unresolved. With 2 bases removed from V and 8 bases from J, the gap between germline ends came to 12 bases. Germline V lookup: CDR1 LGHNT, CDR2 FRNRAP. The CDR3 extends over 14 amino acids. CDR3 sequence: CASGLPSPGEKLFF. In nucleotides, the CDR3 is TGTGCTAGTGGTTTGCCCAGCCCCGGGGAAAAACTGTTTTTT.

The chain has TRBV18 and TRBJ2-7; 9 bases align to TRBD1. V lost 3 bases, J lost 2 bases, and 11 bases stayed unmatched. The CDR3 has 17 residues. Germline V gives CDR1 KGHSH, CDR2 LQKENI. CDR3 sequence reads: CASSPIAGTGPTYEQYF. For the CDR3, the DNA is TGTGCCAGCTCACCTATTGCCGGGACAGGGCCTACCTACGAGCAGTACTTC.